The 3 T cell receptor beta chains below come from one sample, sequenced in a study of radiation and T cells in renal cell carcinoma. Data came from immunoSEQ multiplex PCR; TCRdb stores just in-frame clones and leaves some out. The profile shows approximately 150,000 clones, 86% of them singletons. Sample time point: blood 4 weeks post-SBRT, at nephrectomy. Treatment of the sample: 15 Gy SBRT to primary tumor, nephrectomy 4 weeks later. The source material was blood, sampled from a patient whose treatment included radiotherapy and nephrectomy. The receptors come from a woman aged 45-60 years with renal cell carcinoma.

The rearrangement uses TRBV15 and TRBJ2-2; 10 bases align to TRBD2. The CDR3 consists of 15 residues. The V and J ends lost 4 bases and 6 bases, in that order; junction bases with no gene match: 5. CDR1 and CDR2 (germline): LNHNV, YYDKDF (reference sequence). CDR3 nucleotides: TGTGCCACCAGCACCAGCGGGGGGGTCTCCGGGGAGCTGTTTTTT. Amino acids: CATSTSGGVSGELFF.

The DNA of the CDR3 is TGTGCCAGCAGACGGGACGGAGGAAACACCATATATTTT. This codes for CASRRDGGNTIYF. The chain carries TRBV7-9 and TRBJ1-3; maybe TRBD1 (5 bases). Germline V gene lookup returns CDR1 SEHNR and CDR2 FQNEAQ (reference sequence). The CDR3 has 13 amino acids. The V gene lost 6 bases and the J gene lost 4 bases, with 10 bases spanning the gap.

This clone was observed a single time. The chain couples TRBV6-5 to TRBJ2-1; D is possibly TRBD1 or TRBD2 (6 bases each). Deletions cut 7 bases from V and 5 bases from J, with 18 bases between. CDR3 length: 15 amino acids. CDR1 and CDR2 from the germline V gene are MNHEY and SVGAGI. CDR3 sequence reads: CASKGTGAWDNEQFF. As DNA, the CDR3 is TGTGCCAGCAAGGGTACGGGGGCTTGGGACAATGAGCAGTTCTTC.